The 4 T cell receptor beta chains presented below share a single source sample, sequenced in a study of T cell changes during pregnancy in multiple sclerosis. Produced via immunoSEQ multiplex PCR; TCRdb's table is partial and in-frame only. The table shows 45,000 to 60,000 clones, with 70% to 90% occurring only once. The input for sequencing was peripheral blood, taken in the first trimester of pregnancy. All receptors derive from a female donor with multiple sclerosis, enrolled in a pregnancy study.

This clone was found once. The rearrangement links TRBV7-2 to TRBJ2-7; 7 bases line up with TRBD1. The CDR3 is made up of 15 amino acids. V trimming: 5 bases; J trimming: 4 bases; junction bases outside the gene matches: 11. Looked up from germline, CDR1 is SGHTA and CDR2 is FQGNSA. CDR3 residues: CASSLIGQVAYEQYF. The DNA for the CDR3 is TGTGCCAGCAGCCTCATTGGACAGGTAGCTTACGAGCAGTACTTC.

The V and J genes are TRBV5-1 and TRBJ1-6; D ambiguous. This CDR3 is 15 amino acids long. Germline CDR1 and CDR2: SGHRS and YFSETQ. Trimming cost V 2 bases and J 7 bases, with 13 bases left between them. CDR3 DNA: TGCGCCAGCAGCTTCGAGGGCAGCCGAAATTCACCCCTCCACTTT. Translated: CASSFEGSRNSPLHF.

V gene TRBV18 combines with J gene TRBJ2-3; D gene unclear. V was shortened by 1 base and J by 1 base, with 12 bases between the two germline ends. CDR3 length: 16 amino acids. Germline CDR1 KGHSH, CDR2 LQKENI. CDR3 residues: CASSPQTDLRTDTQYF. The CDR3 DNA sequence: TGTGCCAGCTCACCACAAACAGATCTACGCACAGATACGCAGTATTTT.

The CDR3 here is CASSFLTPIRVPSYGYTF. In DNA form, the CDR3 reads TGTGCCAGCAGCTTCCTAACTCCGATACGAGTCCCCTCCTATGGCTACACCTTC. This rearrangement joins TRBV7-8 to TRBJ1-2; the D is unclear. Trimming took off 3 bases at V and 4 bases at J, with 24 bases between the two ends. There are 18 residues in the CDR3. Germline V gene data show CDR1 as SGHVS and CDR2 as FQNEAQ.